These T cell receptor beta chains were read from a single sample in a study of blood T cell repertoires in COVID-19. TCRdb keeps only in-frame clones here, not all; method: immunoSEQ multiplex PCR. The table includes about 39,000 clones, 80% to 90% detected once. The sequencing sample was made of peripheral blood. The receptors derive from a man in his fifties or sixties in a cohort sampled during active COVID-19. CDR3s include the opening cysteine and the closing phenylalanine or tryptophan. The D gene is left open where the match is weak. Size values are once, few and many counts, or a class for expanded clones, and some rows have none.

clone size | J gene | D gene | V gene | CDR3 DNA | CDR3 protein
- | TRBJ2-5 | - | TRBV7-2 | TGTGCCAGCAGCCTCAGGGGAGAGACCCAGTACTTC | CASSLRGETQYF
- | TRBJ2-4 | - | TRBV6-6 | TGTGCCAGCAGTTATGGCGGACAGAAGTCCTTC | CASSYGGQKSF
few | TRBJ1-1 | - | TRBV10-1 | TGCGCCAGCAGTGATAACCCTATAAGGGGAACTGAAGCTTTCTTT | CASSDNPIRGTEAFF
- | TRBJ2-3 | - | TRBV12-3/TRBV12-4 | TGTGCCAGCAGTTTTGAGGATACGCAGTATTTT | CASSFEDTQYF
- | TRBJ2-1 | TRBD2 | TRBV6-5 | TGTGCCAGCGGCGAGGGGGCTAGCGGGGCGGGTGAGCAGTTCTTC | CASGEGASGAGEQFF
- | TRBJ2-1 | TRBD2 | TRBV18 | TGTGCCAGCTCGCGTGGGACTAGCGGGGGGGCTGGTGCCTACAATGAGCAGTTCTTC | CASSRGTSGGAGAYNEQFF
- | TRBJ1-3 | - | TRBV6-5 | TGTGCCAGCAGTATCTCAAACACCATATATTTT | CASSISNTIYF
- | TRBJ1-5 | TRBD1 | TRBV6-1 | TGTGCCAGCAGTGCAGACTCCGGGACAGGGGTGGGCAATCAGCCCCAGCATTTT | CASSADSGTGVGNQPQHF
medium-sized | TRBJ2-7 | - | TRBV6-1 | TGTGCCAGCAGTGAAGAGCACGCGAATCCCTACGAGCAGTACTTC | CASSEEHANPYEQYF
- | TRBJ2-7 | - | TRBV12-3/TRBV12-4 | TGTGCCAGCAGCCTACAGAGCTCCTACGAGCAGTACTTC | CASSLQSSYEQYF
- | TRBJ1-5 | TRBD1 | TRBV30 | TGTGCCTGGAGTTTGACAGGGGCAAATCAGCCCCAGCATTTT | CAWSLTGANQPQHF
once | TRBJ2-2 | TRBD2 | TRBV3-1/TRBV3-2 | TGTGCCAGCAGCCTGGGACTAGCGGGATACACCGGGGAGCTGTTTTTT | CASSLGLAGYTGELFF
- | TRBJ2-1 | TRBD2 | TRBV6-5 | TGTGCCAGCAGTTACGGCGGGGGGAATGAGCAGTTCTTC | CASSYGGGNEQFF
- | TRBJ2-1 | TRBD2 | TRBV9 | TGTGCCAGCAGCGTAGACGCGGGAGTAGGATACAATGAGCAGTTCTTC | CASSVDAGVGYNEQFF
few | TRBJ2-1 | - | TRBV19 | TGTGCCAGCAGATCGGACTACCAACGGGGTGAGCAGTTCTTC | CASRSDYQRGEQFF
few | TRBJ1-1 | - | TRBV27 | TGTGCCAGCAGTTTTACGGGGAACACTGAAGCTTTCTTT | CASSFTGNTEAFF
- | TRBJ1-6 | TRBD1 | TRBV2 | TGTGCCAGCAGTGCCGGGGGACAGGGTAATTCACCCCTCCACTTT | CASSAGGQGNSPLHF
- | TRBJ2-3 | - | TRBV11-2 | TGTGCCAGCAGCTTAGATCGCGTCGACACAGATACGCAGTATTTT | CASSLDRVDTDTQYF
- | TRBJ1-2 | TRBD1 | TRBV27 | TGTGCCAGCAGTCCCCGGGACAGGGGGATCTATGGCTACACCTTC | CASSPRDRGIYGYTF